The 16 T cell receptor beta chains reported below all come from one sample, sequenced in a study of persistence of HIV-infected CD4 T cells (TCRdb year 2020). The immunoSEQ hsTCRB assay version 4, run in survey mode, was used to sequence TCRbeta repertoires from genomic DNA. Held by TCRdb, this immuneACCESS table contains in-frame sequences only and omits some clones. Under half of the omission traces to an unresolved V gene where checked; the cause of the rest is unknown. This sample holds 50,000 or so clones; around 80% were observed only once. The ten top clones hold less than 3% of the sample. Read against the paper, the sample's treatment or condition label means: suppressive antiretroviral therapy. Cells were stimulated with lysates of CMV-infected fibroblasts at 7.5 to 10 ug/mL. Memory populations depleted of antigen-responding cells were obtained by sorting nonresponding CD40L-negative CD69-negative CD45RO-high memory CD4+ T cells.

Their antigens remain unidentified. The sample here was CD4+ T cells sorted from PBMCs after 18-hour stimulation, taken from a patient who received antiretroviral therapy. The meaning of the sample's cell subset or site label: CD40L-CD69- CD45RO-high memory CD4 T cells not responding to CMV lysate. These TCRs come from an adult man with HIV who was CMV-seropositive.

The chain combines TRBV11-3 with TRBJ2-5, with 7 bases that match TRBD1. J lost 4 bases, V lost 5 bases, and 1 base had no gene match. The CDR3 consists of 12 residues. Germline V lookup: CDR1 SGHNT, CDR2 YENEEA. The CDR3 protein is CASSAGGETQYF. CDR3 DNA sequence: TGTGCCAGCAGCGCAGGGGGAGAGACCCAGTACTTC.

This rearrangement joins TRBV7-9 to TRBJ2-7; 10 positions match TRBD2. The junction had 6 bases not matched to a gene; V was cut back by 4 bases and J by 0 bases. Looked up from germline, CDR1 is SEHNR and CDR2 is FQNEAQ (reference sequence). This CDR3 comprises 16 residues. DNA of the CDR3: TGTGCCAGCAGCTCGTTTAGCGGGAGGAGCTCCTACGAGCAGTACTTC. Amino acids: CASSSFSGRSSYEQYF.

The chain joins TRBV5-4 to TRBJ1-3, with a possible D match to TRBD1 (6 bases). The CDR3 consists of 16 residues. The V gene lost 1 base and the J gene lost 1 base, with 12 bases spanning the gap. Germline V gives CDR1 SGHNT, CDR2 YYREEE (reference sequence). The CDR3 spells CASSLKQGLSGNTIYF. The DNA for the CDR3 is TGTGCCAGCAGCTTGAAGCAGGGGCTTTCTGGAAACACCATATATTTT.

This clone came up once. As DNA, the CDR3 is TGTGCCAGCAGCTTGGGGCGCCGCTCCTCGAGGGACTATGGCTACACCTTC. Translated: CASSLGRRSSRDYGYTF. The chain employs TRBV5-4 and TRBJ1-2; D gene ambiguous. CDR1 is SGHNT, CDR2 YYREEE, per germline (reference sequence). The V gene lost 0 bases and the J gene lost 3 bases, with 18 bases spanning the gap. The CDR3 sequence is 17 residues long.

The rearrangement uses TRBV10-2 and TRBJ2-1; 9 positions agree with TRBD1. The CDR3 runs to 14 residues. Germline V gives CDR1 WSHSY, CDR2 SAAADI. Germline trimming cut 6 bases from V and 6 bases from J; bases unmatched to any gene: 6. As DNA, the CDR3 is TGCGCCAGCAGGGGGGACAGGGAAATCAATGAGCAGTTCTTC. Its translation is CASRGDREINEQFF.

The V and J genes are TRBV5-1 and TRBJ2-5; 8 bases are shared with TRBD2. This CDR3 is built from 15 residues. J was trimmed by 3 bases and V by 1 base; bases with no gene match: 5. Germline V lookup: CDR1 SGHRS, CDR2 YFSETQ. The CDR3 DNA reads TGCGCCAGCAGCTTGATGAACGGGGGGGAAGAGACCCAGTACTTC. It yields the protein CASSLMNGGEETQYF. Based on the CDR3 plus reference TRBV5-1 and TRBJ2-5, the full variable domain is KAGVTQTPRYLIKTRGQQVTLSCSPISGHRSVSWYQQTPGQGLQFLFEYFSETQRNKGNFPGRFSGRQFSNSRSEMNVSTLELGDSALYLCASSLMNGGEETQYFGPGTRLLVL.

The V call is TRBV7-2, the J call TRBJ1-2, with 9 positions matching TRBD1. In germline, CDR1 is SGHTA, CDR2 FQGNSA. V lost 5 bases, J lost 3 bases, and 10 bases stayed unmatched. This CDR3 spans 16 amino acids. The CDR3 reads CASSAPGQGYYYGYTF. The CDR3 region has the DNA TGTGCCAGCAGCGCCCCGGGACAGGGTTATTACTATGGCTACACCTTC. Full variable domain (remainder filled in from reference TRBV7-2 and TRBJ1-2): GAGVSQSPSNKVTEKGKDVELRCDPISGHTALYWYRQSLGQGLEFLIYFQGNSAPDKSGLPSDRFSAERTGGSVSTLTIQRTQQEDSAVYLCASSAPGQGYYYGYTFGSGTRLTVV.

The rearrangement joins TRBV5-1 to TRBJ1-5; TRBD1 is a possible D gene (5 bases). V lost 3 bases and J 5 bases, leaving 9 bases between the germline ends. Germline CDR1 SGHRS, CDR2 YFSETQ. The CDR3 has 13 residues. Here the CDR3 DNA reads TGCGCCAGCAGCTGGGGGAGGGATCAGCCCCAGCATTTT. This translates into CASSWGRDQPQHF.

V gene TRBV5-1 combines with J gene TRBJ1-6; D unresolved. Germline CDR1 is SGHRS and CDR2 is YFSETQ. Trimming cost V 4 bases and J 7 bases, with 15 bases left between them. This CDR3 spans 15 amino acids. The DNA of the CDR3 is TGCGCCAGCAGCCCCCGGACCACTCCGAATTCACCCCTCCACTTT. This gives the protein CASSPRTTPNSPLHF.

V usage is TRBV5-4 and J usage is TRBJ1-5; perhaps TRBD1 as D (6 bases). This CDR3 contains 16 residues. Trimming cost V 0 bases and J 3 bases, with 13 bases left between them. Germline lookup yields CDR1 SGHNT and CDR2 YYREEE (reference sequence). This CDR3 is CASSLGGTRTNQPQHF. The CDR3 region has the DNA TGTGCCAGCAGCTTGGGAGGGACAAGAACCAATCAGCCCCAGCATTTT.

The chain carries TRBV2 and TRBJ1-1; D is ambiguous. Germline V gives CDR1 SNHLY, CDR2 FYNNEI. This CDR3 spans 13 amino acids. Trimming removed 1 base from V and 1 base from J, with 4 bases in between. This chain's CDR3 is CASSEGGNTEAFF. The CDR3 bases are TGTGCCAGCAGTGAAGGGGGGAACACTGAAGCTTTCTTT.

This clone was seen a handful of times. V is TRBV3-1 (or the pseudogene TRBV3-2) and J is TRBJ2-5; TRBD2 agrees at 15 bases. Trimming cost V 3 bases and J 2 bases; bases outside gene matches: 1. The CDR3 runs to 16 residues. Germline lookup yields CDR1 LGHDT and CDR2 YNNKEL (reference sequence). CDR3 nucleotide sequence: TGTGCCAGCAGCCAGGGACTAGCGGGGGGACAAGAGACCCAGTACTTC. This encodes CASSQGLAGGQETQYF.

The CDR3, as DNA: TGCAGTGCAGGGGAGCAGTACTTC. It specifies CSAGEQYF. The rearrangement joins TRBV20-1 to TRBJ2-7, with D unresolved. The CDR3 contains 8 residues. Trimming left V 6 bases short and J 7 bases short, with 4 bases between. Germline V CDR1 and CDR2: DFQATT, SNEGSKA (reference sequence).

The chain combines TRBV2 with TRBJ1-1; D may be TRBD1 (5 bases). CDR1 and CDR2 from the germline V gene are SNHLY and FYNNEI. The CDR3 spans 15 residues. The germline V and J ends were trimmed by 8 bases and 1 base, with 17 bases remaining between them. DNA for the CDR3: TGTGCCAGCCATGAAGTCGGGGCAAGGAACACTGAAGCTTTCTTT. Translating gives CASHEVGARNTEAFF.

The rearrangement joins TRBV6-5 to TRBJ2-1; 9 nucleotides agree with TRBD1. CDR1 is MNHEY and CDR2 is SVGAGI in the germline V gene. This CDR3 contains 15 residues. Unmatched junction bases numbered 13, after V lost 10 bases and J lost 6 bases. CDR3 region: CATKTGTGMLNEQFF. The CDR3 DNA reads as TGTGCCACCAAGACCGGGACAGGGATGCTCAATGAGCAGTTCTTC.

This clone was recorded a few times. The CDR3 region is CASSSQTGVTGELFF. CDR3 bases: TGTGCCAGCAGCTCCCAGACAGGGGTCACCGGGGAGCTGTTTTTT. The gene calls are TRBV7-3 and TRBJ2-2, with 8 bases that match TRBD1. The CDR3 runs to 15 residues. With V trimmed by 4 bases and J by 4 bases, 5 bases remained unmatched. Germline V gives CDR1 SGHTA, CDR2 FQGTGA.